These 6 T cell receptor beta chains share one sample of origin, sequenced in a study of cytomegalovirus exposure and HLA in healthy donors. The method was immunoSEQ multiplex PCR; TCRdb's version includes in-frame clones alone and lacks a portion of them. The sample contains more than 95,000 clones, 86% of which appear only once. Sequencing used PBMCs. The receptor set was obtained from a man between 18 and 29 years old in good health and CMV-seronegative.

The chain carries TRBV6-6 and TRBJ1-4, with D perhaps matching TRBD1 (6 bases). Deletions cut 0 bases from V and 8 bases from J, with 10 bases between. The CDR3 is 14 amino acids. The germline V gene has CDR1 MNHNY and CDR2 SVGAGI (reference sequence). The CDR3 protein is CASSYSQGGEKLFF. CDR3 sequence (DNA): TGTGCCAGCAGTTACTCACAGGGAGGGGAAAAACTGTTTTTT.

The CDR3 DNA reads TGCGCCAGCAGCCAAGTGGTGGCAGGCTTATCCTACGAGCAGTACTTC. Amino acid sequence: CASSQVVAGLSYEQYF. The V gene is TRBV4-1, the J gene TRBJ2-7, with no clear D. The CDR3 loop spans 16 amino acids. V was shortened by 1 base and J by 1 base, with 14 bases between the two germline ends. Germline V lookup: CDR1 MGHRA, CDR2 YSYEKL.

The rearrangement links TRBV9 to TRBJ2-3; 11 nucleotides align to TRBD2. The germline V gene encodes CDR1 SGDLS and CDR2 YYNGEE. The ends lost 3 bases at V and 2 bases at J; junction bases unmatched: 8. The CDR3 consists of 17 residues. CDR3 coding DNA: TGTGCCAGCAGCGCTCCCATTAGCGGGGGGGCCACAGATACGCAGTATTTT. The encoded protein is CASSAPISGGATDTQYF. The whole variable domain, remainder taken from reference TRBV9 and TRBJ2-3, is DSGVTQTPKHLITATGQRVTLRCSPRSGDLSVYWYQQSLDQGLQFLIQYYNGEERAKGNILERFSAQQFPDLHSELNLSSLELGDSALYFCASSAPISGGATDTQYFGPGTRLTVL.

The sample holds a few counts of this clone. V is TRBV19 and J is TRBJ1-5; 7 nucleotides line up with TRBD1. Per the germline V gene, CDR1 is LNHDA and CDR2 is SQIVND (reference sequence). The CDR3 extends over 19 amino acids. V gave up 7 bases and J gave up 4 bases; unmatched junction bases: 22. The CDR3, as DNA: TGTGCCAGTACCCCCGAAGGGTCTTTCGGGACAGAGGAAAATCAGCCCCAGCATTTT. This encodes CASTPEGSFGTEENQPQHF.

The V gene is TRBV30, the J gene TRBJ1-1; 7 bases fit TRBD1. Germline lookup yields CDR1 GTSNPN and CDR2 SVGIG (reference sequence). J was trimmed by 0 bases and V by 3 bases; bases with no gene match: 7. The CDR3 is made up of 15 amino acids. The CDR3 DNA reads as TGTGCCTGGAGCGTAGGGGACAGACTGAACACTGAAGCTTTCTTT. Its translation: CAWSVGDRLNTEAFF.

There are a few counts of this clone. This rearrangement joins TRBV19 to TRBJ2-5, with 8 nucleotides matching TRBD1. CDR1 and CDR2 from the germline V gene are LNHDA and SQIVND (reference sequence). Trimming removed 3 bases from V and 4 bases from J; junction bases left unmatched: 4. The CDR3 loop spans 14 amino acids. CDR3 sequence (DNA): TGTGCCAGTAGTATTTCAACAGGGGGAGAGACCCAGTACTTC. Translated, it gives CASSISTGGETQYF.